The 20 T cell receptor beta chains reported below all come from one sample, sequenced in a study of T cell changes during pregnancy in multiple sclerosis (dated by TCRdb to the late 2010s). Receptor amplification or capture employed the immunoSEQ multiplex PCR assay. TCRdb limited this immuneACCESS table to in-frame rearrangements with V and J called. A share of clones is missing; checked studies link under half to unresolved V genes, and the rest is unexplained. For this sample there are approximately 70,000 clones; roughly 89% appear just once. 1.5% to 2.5% of the sample is in the top ten clones. The material sequenced was peripheral blood, taken in the second trimester of pregnancy. The source of these receptors is a female donor with multiple sclerosis, enrolled in a pregnancy study.

The V gene is TRBV29-1, the J gene TRBJ2-2, with TRBD2 matching over 8 bases. V trimming: 5 bases; J trimming: 3 bases; junction bases outside the gene matches: 2. The CDR3 spans 13 residues. Germline CDR1 reads SQVTM; CDR2 reads ANQGSEA. CDR3: CSVPRGDTGELFF. As DNA, the CDR3 is TGCAGCGTTCCGCGGGGGGACACCGGGGAGCTGTTTTTT.

The chain employs TRBV7-8 and TRBJ2-5; possibly TRBD1 for D (6 bases). The V end lost 5 bases, the J end lost 5 bases, and 18 bases lay between the germline ends. Germline V lookup: CDR1 SGHVS, CDR2 FQNEAQ. The length of the CDR3 is 15 residues. CDR3 protein: CASSTPGTPLETQYF. Here the CDR3 DNA reads TGTGCCAGCAGCACACCCGGGACACCCCTGGAGACCCAGTACTTC.

This sequence joins TRBV19 and TRBJ2-5; 8 positions match TRBD2. The germline gives CDR1 LNHDA, CDR2 SQIVND (reference sequence). The J segment lost 7 bases and the V segment lost 8 bases, leaving 12 bases of the junction unmatched. This CDR3 has 14 amino acids. CDR3 loop: CASSGGGSRGTQYF. The CDR3 DNA is TGTGCCAGTTCCGGGGGGGGGTCCCGGGGGACCCAGTACTTC. Variable domain in full (rest from reference TRBV19 and TRBJ2-5): DGGITQSPKYLFRKEGQNVTLSCEQNLNHDAMYWYRQDPGQGLRLIYYSQIVNDFQKGDIAEGYSVSREKKESFPLTVTSAQKNPTAFYLCASSGGGSRGTQYFGPGTRLLVL.

The chain uses TRBV6-5 and TRBJ2-5; 7 positions agree with TRBD2. V lost 3 bases, J lost 5 bases, and 12 bases stayed unmatched. This CDR3 region has 16 residues. Germline V CDR1 and CDR2: MNHEY, SVGAGI. The chain's CDR3 is CASSYWGASGMETQYF. The CDR3 DNA reads as TGTGCCAGCAGTTATTGGGGCGCAAGCGGGATGGAGACCCAGTACTTC.

The chain has TRBV19 and TRBJ2-7; D is unresolved. The germline V gene has CDR1 LNHDA and CDR2 SQIVND (reference sequence). The CDR3 sequence is 14 residues long. Trimming took off 4 bases at V and 4 bases at J, with 14 bases between the two ends. The CDR3: CASSNRPNQYEQYF. CDR3 sequence (DNA): TGTGCCAGTAGTAACAGACCTAACCAATACGAGCAGTACTTC.

The V gene is TRBV5-1, the J gene TRBJ1-5, with 9 bases lining up with TRBD1. CDR1 is SGHRS and CDR2 is YFSETQ in the germline V gene. Trimming cost V 4 bases and J 6 bases; bases outside gene matches: 8. The CDR3 has 15 amino acids. Here the CDR3 DNA reads TGCGCCAGCAGCCCGGGACAGGGTCAGGGTCAGCCCCAGCATTTT. Its translation: CASSPGQGQGQPQHF.

This chain links TRBV7-8 with TRBJ2-7; weak D call: TRBD1 (5 bases). The V end was cut by 1 base, the J end by 3 bases, with 7 bases between. The CDR3 totals 13 residues. CDR1 is SGHVS and CDR2 is FQNEAQ in the germline V gene. Written as DNA, the CDR3 is TGTGCCAGCAGCTTAGACAGGAACTACGAGCAGTACTTC. Translating it yields CASSLDRNYEQYF.

A remark on this clone: Other DNA sequences in this specimen translate into the identical CDR3. This sequence joins TRBV18 and TRBJ2-7; 8 nucleotides agree with TRBD1. Germline V gene sequence: CDR1 KGHSH, CDR2 LQKENI. The CDR3 runs to 15 residues. Germline trimming cut 3 bases from V and 4 bases from J; bases unmatched to any gene: 8. CDR3 nucleotides: TGTGCCAGCTCACCCCAACGAGGACAGGGTTACGAGCAGTACTTC. Encoded protein: CASSPQRGQGYEQYF. The full variable domain, in which reference TRBV18 and TRBJ2-7 provide the parts outside the CDR3, is NAGVMQNPRHLVRRRGQEARLRCSPMKGHSHVYWYRQLPEEGLKFMVYLQKENIIDESGMPKERFSAEFPKEGPSILRIQQVVRGDSAAYFCASSPQRGQGYEQYFGPGTRLTVT.

The gene calls are TRBV5-1 and TRBJ1-1; 9 bases map to TRBD1. CDR3 length equals 13 residues. V trimming: 4 bases; J trimming: 4 bases; junction bases outside the gene matches: 2. The germline V gene encodes CDR1 SGHRS and CDR2 YFSETQ. The CDR3 DNA reads TGCGCCAGCAGCCGGGACAGGGCCACTGAAGCTTTCTTT. Translating it yields CASSRDRATEAFF.

The chain links TRBV6-5 to TRBJ2-7, with 8 bases aligning to TRBD2. CDR1 is MNHEY and CDR2 is SVGAGI in the germline V gene. V lost 8 bases to trimming and J lost 2 bases; unmatched junction nucleotides: 2. The CDR3 runs to 12 residues. The CDR3 region is CASSGGTYEQYF. CDR3 in DNA: TGTGCCAGCTCGGGAGGGACCTACGAGCAGTACTTC.

V is TRBV2 and J is TRBJ1-2; 8 positions match TRBD1. Germline V CDR1 and CDR2: SNHLY, FYNNEI. J gave up 8 bases and V 6 bases, and 8 bases lay outside the gene matches. The CDR3 consists of 13 residues. The CDR3 sequence is CASSGQGGQGYTF. As DNA, the CDR3 is TGTGCCAGCAGCGGACAGGGTGGTCAGGGCTACACCTTC.

V is TRBV6-1 and J is TRBJ1-4; D remains ambiguous. Germline V gene lookup returns CDR1 MNHNS and CDR2 SASEGT. This CDR3 comprises 12 residues. V was clipped by 1 base and J by 12 bases, with 9 bases between them. CDR3 sequence (DNA): TGTGCCAGCAGTGAAGTCAGGCGCGAACTGTTTTTT. Amino acids: CASSEVRRELFF.

This clone was counted only a few times. V gene TRBV28 combines with J gene TRBJ1-6; TRBD1 might be the D (6 bases). Germline V gene data show CDR1 as MDHEN and CDR2 as SYDVKM. The CDR3 spans 15 residues. V lost 5 bases to trimming and J lost 6 bases, with 14 bases between them. CDR3 loop: CASSRLQGSNSPLHF. In DNA, the CDR3 is TGTGCCAGCAGTCGGCTACAGGGTAGTAATTCACCCCTCCACTTT.

The chain couples TRBV19 to TRBJ1-2; D is undetermined. The V and J ends lost 3 bases and 0 bases respectively, with 17 bases between them. Per germline, CDR1 LNHDA and CDR2 SQIVND (reference sequence). The CDR3 extends over 17 amino acids. In nucleotides, the CDR3 is TGTGCCAGTAGTATTTTTTTTTGGAGCGATACTAACTATGGCTACACCTTC. Translation: CASSIFFWSDTNYGYTF.

The gene calls are TRBV13 and TRBJ2-1; perhaps TRBD2 as D (6 bases). Per germline, CDR1 PRHDT and CDR2 FYEKMQ (reference sequence). Trimming stripped 0 bases from V and 6 bases from J, with 9 bases between. The CDR3 runs 14 residues. CDR3 nucleotides: TGTGCCAGCAGCTTAGGCCTTAGCGGCAATGAGCAGTTCTTC. It yields the protein CASSLGLSGNEQFF.

The chain is built from TRBV28 and TRBJ1-2; tentatively, D is TRBD1 (6 bases). This CDR3 has 14 amino acids. Looked up from germline, CDR1 is MDHEN and CDR2 is SYDVKM. With 7 bases removed from V and 2 bases from J, the gap between germline ends came to 14 bases. The CDR3 coding sequence is TGTGCCAGCATGGGAGGGGGAAGGAACTATGGCTACACCTTC. As protein: CASMGGGRNYGYTF.

This clone was detected once. The chain couples TRBV18 to TRBJ2-7; tentative D call: TRBD2 (6 bases). The CDR3 length is 14 residues. The germline gives CDR1 KGHSH, CDR2 LQKENI. V lost 6 bases and J lost 0, with 12 bases in between. This CDR3 is CASSAGQISYEQYF. Written as DNA, the CDR3 is TGTGCCAGCTCCGCGGGGCAAATCTCCTACGAGCAGTACTTC.

The chain joins TRBV5-6 to TRBJ2-3; 9 bases match TRBD2. This CDR3 is 18 amino acids long. CDR1 is SGHDT and CDR2 is YYEEEE in the germline V gene. V shed 0 bases, J shed 5 bases, and the junction held 13 bases outside the gene matches. CDR3 in DNA: TGTGCCAGCAGCTTGGCCAACCTAGCGGGGTATTGGAGAGATACGCAGTATTTT. This encodes CASSLANLAGYWRDTQYF.

The V call is TRBV5-4, the J call TRBJ1-1; the match to TRBD1 covers 7 bases. V lost 4 bases, J lost 3 bases, and 12 bases stayed unmatched. The CDR3 is 16 amino acids. Looked up from germline, CDR1 is SGHNT and CDR2 is YYREEE (reference sequence). The CDR3 reads CASSVRQGPWDTEAFF. As DNA, the CDR3 is TGTGCCAGCAGCGTTAGACAGGGACCTTGGGACACTGAAGCTTTCTTT.

This clone was recorded a few times. J is TRBJ2-7 and V is TRBV11-3; D possibly corresponds to TRBD1 (6 bases). Per germline, CDR1 SGHNT and CDR2 YENEEA. The CDR3 runs 15 residues. The V and J ends lost 1 base and 2 bases respectively, with 12 bases between them. CDR3 residues: CASSLARGQTYEQYF. DNA for the CDR3: TGTGCCAGCAGCTTAGCCAGGGGACAAACCTACGAGCAGTACTTC.